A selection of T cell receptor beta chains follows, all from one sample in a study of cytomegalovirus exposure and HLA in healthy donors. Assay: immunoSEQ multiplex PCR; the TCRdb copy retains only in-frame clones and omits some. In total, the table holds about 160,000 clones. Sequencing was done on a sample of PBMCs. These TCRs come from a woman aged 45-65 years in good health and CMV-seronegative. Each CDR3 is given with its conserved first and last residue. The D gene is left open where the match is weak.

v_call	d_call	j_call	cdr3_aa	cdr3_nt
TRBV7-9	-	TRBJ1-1	CASSLEGGLGTEAFF	TGTGCCAGCAGCTTAGAGGGGGGGCTGGGGACTGAAGCTTTCTTT
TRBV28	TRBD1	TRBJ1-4	CASTSPGQGREKLFF	TGTGCCAGCACCTCTCCGGGACAGGGGCGTGAAAAACTGTTTTTT
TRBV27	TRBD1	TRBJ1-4	CASSLSGTENEKLFF	TGTGCCAGCAGTTTATCCGGGACAGAGAATGAAAAACTGTTTTTT
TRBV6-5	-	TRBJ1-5	CASSYRQNQPQHF	TGTGCCAGCAGTTACCGACAGAATCAGCCCCAGCATTTT
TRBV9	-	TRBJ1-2	CASSVTQGNYGYTF	TGTGCCAGTTCTGTTACCCAGGGTAACTATGGCTACACCTTC
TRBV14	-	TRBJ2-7	CASSQDYGYEQYF	TGTGCCAGCAGCCAAGATTACGGTTACGAGCAGTACTTC
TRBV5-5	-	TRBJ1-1	CASSFGGAATEAFF	TGTGCCAGCAGCTTCGGGGGGGCAGCGACTGAAGCTTTCTTT
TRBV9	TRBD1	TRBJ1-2	CASSVDLGQGDGYTF	TGTGCCAGCAGCGTAGATCTCGGACAGGGCGATGGCTACACCTTC
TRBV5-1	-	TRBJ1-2	CASSGQGDGYTF	TGCGCCAGCAGCGGGCAGGGTGATGGCTACACCTTC
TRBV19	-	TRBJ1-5	CASSMRYQPQHF	TGTGCCAGTAGTATGCGGTATCAGCCCCAGCATTTT
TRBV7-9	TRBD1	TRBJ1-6	CASRGQGLSPLHF	TGTGCCAGCAGGGGACAGGGTCTTTCCCCCCTCCACTTT
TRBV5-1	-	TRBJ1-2	CASSLDVRVYGYTF	TGCGCCAGCAGCTTGGACGTCAGGGTCTATGGCTACACCTTC
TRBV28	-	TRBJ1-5	CASSRQSYSNQPQHF	TGTGCCAGCAGCCGACAGTCCTATAGCAATCAGCCCCAGCATTTT
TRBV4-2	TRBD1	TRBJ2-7	CASSQTGETYEQYF	TGTGCCAGCAGCCAAACAGGGGAAACCTACGAGCAGTACTTC
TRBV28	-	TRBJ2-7	CASSPTLYEQYF	TGTGCCAGCAGTCCCACTCTATACGAGCAGTACTTC
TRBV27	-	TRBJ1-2	CASNPRGTNYGYTF	TGTGCCAGCAATCCCAGGGGAACCAACTATGGCTACACCTTC
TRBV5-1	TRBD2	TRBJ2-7	CASSRGLAGDYEQYF	TGCGCCAGCAGCCGGGGACTAGCGGGAGACTACGAGCAGTACTTC
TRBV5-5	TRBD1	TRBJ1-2	CASSWGDRGVSESSGYTF	TGTGCCAGCAGCTGGGGGGACAGGGGAGTATCTGAGTCCTCTGGCTACACCTTC
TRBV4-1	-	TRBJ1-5	CASSQDPGSSQPQHF	TGCGCCAGCAGCCAAGATCCGGGGAGCAGTCAGCCCCAGCATTTT
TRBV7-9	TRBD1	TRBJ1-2	CASSSPDRAFGYTF	TGTGCCAGCAGCTCCCCGGACAGGGCGTTTGGCTACACCTTC
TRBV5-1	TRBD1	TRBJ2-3	CASSLEGADILWPDTQYF	TGCGCCAGCAGCTTGGAGGGGGCGGACATCCTTTGGCCAGATACGCAGTATTTT
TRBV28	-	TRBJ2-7	CASSFPGQYEQYF	TGTGCCAGCAGTTTCCCCGGACAGTACGAGCAGTACTTC
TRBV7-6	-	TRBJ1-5	CASSLRGNQPQHF	TGTGCCAGCAGCTTACGGGGTAATCAGCCCCAGCATTTT
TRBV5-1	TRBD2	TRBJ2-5	CASLAGGGLQETQYF	TGCGCCAGCCTGGCGGGAGGGGGGTTACAAGAGACCCAGTACTTC
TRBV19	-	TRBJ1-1	CASSIGPGINTEAFF	TGTGCCAGTAGTATCGGGCCAGGGATCAACACTGAAGCTTTCTTT
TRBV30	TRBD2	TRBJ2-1	CACRWTSGPDNEQFF	TGTGCCTGCAGATGGACTAGCGGACCAGACAATGAGCAGTTCTTC
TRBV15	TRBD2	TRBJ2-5	CATSSSGQETQYF	TGTGCCACCAGCAGTAGCGGGCAAGAGACCCAGTACTTC
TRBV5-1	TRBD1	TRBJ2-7	CASSLTGGEQYF	TGCGCCAGCAGCCTGACAGGGGGTGAGCAGTACTTC
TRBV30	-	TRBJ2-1	CAWSDYTPPQFF	TGTGCCTGGAGTGACTACACTCCTCCTCAGTTCTTC
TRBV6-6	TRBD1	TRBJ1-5	CASSQRQGPSNQPQHF	TGTGCCAGCAGTCAAAGACAGGGGCCAAGCAATCAGCCCCAGCATTTT
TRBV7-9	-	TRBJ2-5	CASSLLQEETQYF	TGTGCCAGCAGCTTATTGCAGGAAGAGACCCAGTACTTC
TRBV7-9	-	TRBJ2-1	CASSLGNLIYNEQFF	TGTGCCAGCAGCTTAGGAAATCTAATATACAATGAGCAGTTCTTC
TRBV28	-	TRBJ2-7	CASSLAGEGDSYEQYF	TGTGCCAGCAGTTTAGCCGGGGAAGGTGACTCCTACGAGCAGTACTTC
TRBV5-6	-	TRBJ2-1	CASRRAGGLNEQFF	TGTGCCAGCAGGAGGGCAGGGGGGTTGAATGAGCAGTTCTTC
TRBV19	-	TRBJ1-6	CASSIRGGGSPLHF	TGTGCCAGTAGTATCCGGGGGGGAGGATCACCCCTCCACTTT
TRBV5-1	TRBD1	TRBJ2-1	CASSLEGQGPNEQFF	TGCGCCAGCAGCTTGGAGGGACAGGGACCCAATGAGCAGTTCTTC
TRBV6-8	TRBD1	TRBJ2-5	CASRPQGGQGLRETQYF	TGTGCCAGCCGACCCCAGGGCGGACAGGGGTTAAGGGAGACCCAGTACTTC
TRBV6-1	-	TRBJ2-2	CASSLPQGGTGELFF	TGTGCCAGCAGTTTACCCCAGGGTGGGACCGGGGAGCTGTTTTTT
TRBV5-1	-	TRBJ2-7	CASSSITSSEQYF	TGCGCCAGCAGCTCAATCACATCCAGCGAGCAGTACTTC
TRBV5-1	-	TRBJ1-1	CASKLGGNTEAFF	TGCGCCAGCAAACTAGGGGGGAACACTGAAGCTTTCTTT
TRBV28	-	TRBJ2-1	CASSPSYAYNEQFF	TGTGCCAGCAGTCCATCGTATGCGTACAATGAGCAGTTCTTC
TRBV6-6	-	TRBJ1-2	CASKGESYGYTF	TGTGCCAGCAAGGGGGAGAGCTATGGCTACACCTTC
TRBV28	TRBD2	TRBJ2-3	CASSVTSGGTTDTQYF	TGTGCCAGCAGTGTTACTAGCGGGGGGACGACAGATACGCAGTATTTT
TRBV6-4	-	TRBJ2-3	CASSEILGLTQYF	TGTGCCAGCAGTGAAATCCTTGGGCTTACGCAGTATTTT
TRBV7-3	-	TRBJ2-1	CASSREQGQQFF	TGTGCCAGCAGCCGGGAACAGGGTCAGCAGTTCTTC
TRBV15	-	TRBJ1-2	CATGTTGGVGYTF	TGTGCCACCGGTACGACGGGGGGCGTTGGCTACACCTTC
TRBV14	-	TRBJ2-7	CASSPRLDSGEQYF	TGTGCCAGCAGCCCGCGACTGGATTCCGGCGAGCAGTACTTC
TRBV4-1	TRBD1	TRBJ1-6	CASSQADRVGSPLHF	TGCGCCAGCAGCCAAGCGGACAGGGTCGGCTCACCCCTCCACTTT
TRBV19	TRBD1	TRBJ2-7	CASSVGQFPYEQYF	TGTGCCAGCAGTGTGGGACAGTTCCCCTACGAGCAGTACTTC
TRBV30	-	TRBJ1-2	CAWSVNQGKGYTF	TGTGCCTGGAGTGTCAATCAGGGCAAGGGCTACACCTTC
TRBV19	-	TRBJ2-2	CASSISRNTGELFF	TGTGCCAGTAGTATATCGAGGAACACCGGGGAGCTGTTTTTT
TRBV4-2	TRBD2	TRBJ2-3	CASSDPGLASSTDTQYF	TGTGCCAGCAGCGACCCGGGACTAGCGTCTAGCACAGATACGCAGTATTTT
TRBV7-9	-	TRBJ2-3	CASSLLSVPTDTQYF	TGTGCCAGCAGCCTCCTCTCGGTCCCCACAGATACGCAGTATTTT
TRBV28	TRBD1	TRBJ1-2	CASRGGQGTHGYTF	TGTGCCAGCAGAGGGGGACAGGGGACACATGGCTACACCTTC
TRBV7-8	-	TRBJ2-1	CASSSGYSSYNEQFF	TGTGCCAGCAGCTCTGGGTACAGCTCCTACAATGAGCAGTTCTTC
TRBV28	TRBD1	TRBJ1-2	CASRDSGQGELGYTF	TGTGCCAGCAGAGACTCCGGACAGGGGGAGTTGGGCTACACCTTC
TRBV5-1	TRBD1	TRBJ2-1	CASSLGQGPYNEQFF	TGCGCCAGCAGCCTGGGACAGGGACCCTACAATGAGCAGTTCTTC
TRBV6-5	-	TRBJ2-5	CASCRWAQETQYF	TGTGCCAGCTGTCGGTGGGCCCAAGAGACCCAGTACTTC
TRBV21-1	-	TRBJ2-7	CASTGDRPYEQYF	TGTGCCAGCACCGGGGACAGGCCCTACGAGCAGTACTTC